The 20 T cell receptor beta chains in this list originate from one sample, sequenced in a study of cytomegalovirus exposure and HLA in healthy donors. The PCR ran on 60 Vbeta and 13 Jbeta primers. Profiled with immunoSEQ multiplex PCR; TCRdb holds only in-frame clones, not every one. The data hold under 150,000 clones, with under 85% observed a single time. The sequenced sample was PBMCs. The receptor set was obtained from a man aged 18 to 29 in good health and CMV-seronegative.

The CDR3 coding sequence is TGTGCCAGCAGTTCCCTATGGGGAGGCTCCTACGAGCAGTACTTC. This codes for CASSSLWGGSYEQYF. The V gene is TRBV6-7, the J gene TRBJ2-7; tentative D call: TRBD2 (6 bases). TRBV6-7 is treated as an ORF (open reading frame) with a function not yet certain. The V end was cut by 4 bases, the J end by 0 bases, with 13 bases between. This CDR3 is 15 amino acids long.

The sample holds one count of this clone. The CDR3, as DNA: TGTGCCAGCAGTGACCGCGGCGAAGGTAGCGATGGCTACACCTTC. It specifies CASSDRGEGSDGYTF. The chain couples TRBV6-4 to TRBJ1-2; D not resolved. The ends were cut back, 2 bases at V and 6 bases at J, with 16 bases in the middle. Germline values: CDR1 MRHNA, CDR2 SNTAGT. The CDR3 is 15 residues long.

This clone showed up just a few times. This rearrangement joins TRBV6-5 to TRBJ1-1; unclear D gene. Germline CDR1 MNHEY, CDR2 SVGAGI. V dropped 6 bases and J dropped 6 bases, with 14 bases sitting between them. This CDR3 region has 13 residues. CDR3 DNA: TGTGCCAGCAGGAAATGGCAGGTCCCTGAAGCTTTCTTT. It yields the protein CASRKWQVPEAFF.

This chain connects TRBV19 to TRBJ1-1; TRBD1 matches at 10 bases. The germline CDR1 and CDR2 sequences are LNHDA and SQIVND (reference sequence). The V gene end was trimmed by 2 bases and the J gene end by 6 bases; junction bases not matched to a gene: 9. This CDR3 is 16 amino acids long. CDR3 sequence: CASSIRQGAFGAEAFF. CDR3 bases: TGTGCCAGTAGTATAAGACAGGGGGCCTTTGGGGCTGAAGCTTTCTTT.

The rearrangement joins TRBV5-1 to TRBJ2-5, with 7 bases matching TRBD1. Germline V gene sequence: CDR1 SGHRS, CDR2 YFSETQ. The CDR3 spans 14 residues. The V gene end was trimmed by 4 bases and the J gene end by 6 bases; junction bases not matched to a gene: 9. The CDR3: CASSPDRAAKTQYF. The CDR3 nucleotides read TGCGCCAGCAGCCCCGACAGGGCAGCAAAGACCCAGTACTTC.

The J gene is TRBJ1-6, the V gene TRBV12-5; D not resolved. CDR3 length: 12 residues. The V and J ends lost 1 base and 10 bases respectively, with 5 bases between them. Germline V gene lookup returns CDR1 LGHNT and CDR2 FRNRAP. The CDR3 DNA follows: TGTGCTAGTGGTTTGGCCAGATCACCCCTCCACTTT. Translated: CASGLARSPLHF.

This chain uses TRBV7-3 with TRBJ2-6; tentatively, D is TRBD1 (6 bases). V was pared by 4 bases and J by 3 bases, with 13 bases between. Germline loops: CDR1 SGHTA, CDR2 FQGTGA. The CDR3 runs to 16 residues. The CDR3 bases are TGTGCCAGCAGCTCCGTCGGGACAAATGGGGCCAACGTCCTGACTTTC. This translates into CASSSVGTNGANVLTF. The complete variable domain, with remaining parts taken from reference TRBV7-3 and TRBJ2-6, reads GAGVSQTPSNKVTEKGKYVELRCDPISGHTALYWYRQSLGQGPEFLIYFQGTGAADDSGLPNDRFFAVRPEGSVSTLKIQRTERGDSAVYLCASSSVGTNGANVLTFGAGSRLTVL.

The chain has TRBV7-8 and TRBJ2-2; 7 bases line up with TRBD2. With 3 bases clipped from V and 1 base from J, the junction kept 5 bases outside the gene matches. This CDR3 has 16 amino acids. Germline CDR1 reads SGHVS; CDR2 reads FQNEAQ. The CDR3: CASSLVGGGNTGELFF. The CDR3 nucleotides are TGTGCCAGCAGCTTGGTTGGCGGGGGGAACACCGGGGAGCTGTTTTTT.

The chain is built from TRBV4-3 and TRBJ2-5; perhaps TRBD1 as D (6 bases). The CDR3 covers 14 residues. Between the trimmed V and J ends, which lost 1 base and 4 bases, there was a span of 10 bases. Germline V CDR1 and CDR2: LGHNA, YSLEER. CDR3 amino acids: CASSQVQGPETQYF. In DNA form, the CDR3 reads TGCGCCAGCAGCCAAGTTCAGGGGCCAGAGACCCAGTACTTC.

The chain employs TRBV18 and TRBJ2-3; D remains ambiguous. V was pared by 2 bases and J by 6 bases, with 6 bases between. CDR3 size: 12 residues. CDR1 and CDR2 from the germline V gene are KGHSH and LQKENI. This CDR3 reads CASSPSVDTQYF. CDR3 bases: TGTGCCAGCTCACCATCTGTCGATACGCAGTATTTT.

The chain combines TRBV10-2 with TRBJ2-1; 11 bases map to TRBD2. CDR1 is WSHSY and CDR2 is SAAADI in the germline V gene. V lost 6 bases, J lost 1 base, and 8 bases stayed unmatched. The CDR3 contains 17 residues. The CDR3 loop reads CASRDTTSGVSYNEQFF. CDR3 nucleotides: TGCGCCAGCAGGGATACGACTAGCGGGGTTTCCTACAATGAGCAGTTCTTC.

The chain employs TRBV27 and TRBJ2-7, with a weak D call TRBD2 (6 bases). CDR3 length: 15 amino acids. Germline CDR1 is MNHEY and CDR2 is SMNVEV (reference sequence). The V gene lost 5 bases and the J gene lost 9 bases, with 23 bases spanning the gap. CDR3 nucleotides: TGTGCCAGCAGTCCCTGGGACGGACGAAGGGGAGGGCAGTACTTC. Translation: CASSPWDGRRGGQYF.

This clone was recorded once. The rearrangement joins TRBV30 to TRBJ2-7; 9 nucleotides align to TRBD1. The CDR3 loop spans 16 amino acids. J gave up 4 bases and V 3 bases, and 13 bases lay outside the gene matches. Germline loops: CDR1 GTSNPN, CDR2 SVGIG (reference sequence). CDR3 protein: CAWRVLGQGYGYEQYF. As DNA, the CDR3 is TGTGCCTGGAGAGTTTTGGGACAGGGATACGGATACGAGCAGTACTTC.

DNA of the CDR3: TGTGCCAGCAGCTGGGACAGGGAAGCAACTAATGAAAAACTGTTTTTT. Translated, it gives CASSWDREATNEKLFF. The chain has TRBV5-4 and TRBJ1-4; 9 bases are shared with TRBD1. V lost 3 bases, J lost 0 bases, and 3 bases stayed unmatched. Germline CDR1 reads SGHNT; CDR2 reads YYREEE (reference sequence). This CDR3 has 16 residues. Full variable domain (rest looked up from reference TRBV5-4 and TRBJ1-4): ETGVTQSPTHLIKTRGQQVTLRCSSQSGHNTVSWYQQALGQGPQFIFQYYREEENGRGNFPPRFSGLQFPNYSSELNVNALELDDSALYLCASSWDREATNEKLFFGSGTQLSVL.

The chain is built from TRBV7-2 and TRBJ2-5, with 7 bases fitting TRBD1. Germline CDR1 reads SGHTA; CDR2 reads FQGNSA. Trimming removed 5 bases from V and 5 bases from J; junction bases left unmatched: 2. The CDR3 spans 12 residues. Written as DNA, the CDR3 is TGTGCCAGCAGCCAACAGGGGGAGACCCAGTACTTC. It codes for CASSQQGETQYF.

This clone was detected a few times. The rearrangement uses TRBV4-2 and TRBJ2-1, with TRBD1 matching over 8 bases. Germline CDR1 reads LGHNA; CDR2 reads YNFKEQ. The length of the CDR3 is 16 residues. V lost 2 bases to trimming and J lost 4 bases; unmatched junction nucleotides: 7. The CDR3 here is CASSQNQGAGYNEQFF. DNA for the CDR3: TGTGCCAGCAGCCAAAATCAGGGGGCCGGTTACAATGAGCAGTTCTTC.

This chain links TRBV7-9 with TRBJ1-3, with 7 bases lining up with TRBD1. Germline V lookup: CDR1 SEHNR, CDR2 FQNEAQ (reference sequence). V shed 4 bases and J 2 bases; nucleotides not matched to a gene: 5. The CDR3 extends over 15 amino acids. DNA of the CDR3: TGTGCCAGCAGCTCAGGACAGGCCCCTGGAAACACCATATATTTT. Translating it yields CASSSGQAPGNTIYF. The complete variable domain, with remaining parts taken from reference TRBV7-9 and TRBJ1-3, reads DTGVSQNPRHKITKRGQNVTFRCDPISEHNRLYWYRQTLGQGPEFLTYFQNEAQLEKSRLLSDRFSAERPKGSFSTLEIQRTEQGDSAMYLCASSSGQAPGNTIYFGEGSWLTVV.

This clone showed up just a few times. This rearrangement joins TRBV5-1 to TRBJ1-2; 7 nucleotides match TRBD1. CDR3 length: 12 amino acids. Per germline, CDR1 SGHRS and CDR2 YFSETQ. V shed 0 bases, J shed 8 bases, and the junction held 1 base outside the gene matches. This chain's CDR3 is CASSLDRGGYTF. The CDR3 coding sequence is TGCGCCAGCAGCTTGGACAGGGGAGGCTACACCTTC. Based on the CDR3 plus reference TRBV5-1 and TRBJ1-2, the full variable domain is KAGVTQTPRYLIKTRGQQVTLSCSPISGHRSVSWYQQTPGQGLQFLFEYFSETQRNKGNFPGRFSGRQFSNSRSEMNVSTLELGDSALYLCASSLDRGGYTFGSGTRLTVV.

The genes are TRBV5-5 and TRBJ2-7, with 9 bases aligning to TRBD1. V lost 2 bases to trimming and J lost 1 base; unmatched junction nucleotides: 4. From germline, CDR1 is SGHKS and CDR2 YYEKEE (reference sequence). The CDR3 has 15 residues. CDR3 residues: CASSFGQGTSYEQYF. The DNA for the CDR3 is TGTGCCAGCAGCTTCGGACAGGGGACGTCCTACGAGCAGTACTTC. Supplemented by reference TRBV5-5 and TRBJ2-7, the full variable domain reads DAGVTQSPTHLIKTRGQQVTLRCSPISGHKSVSWYQQVLGQGPQFIFQYYEKEERGRGNFPDRFSARQFPNYSSELNVNALLLGDSALYLCASSFGQGTSYEQYFGPGTRLTVT.

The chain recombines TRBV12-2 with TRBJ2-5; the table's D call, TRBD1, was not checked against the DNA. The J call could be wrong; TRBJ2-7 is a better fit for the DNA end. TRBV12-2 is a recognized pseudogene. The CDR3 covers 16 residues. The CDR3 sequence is CASRPWERGSSYEQYF. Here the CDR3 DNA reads TGTGCAAGTCGCCCCTGGGAAAGGGGGTCGTCCTACGAGCAGTACTTC.